Shown below are 27 T cell receptor beta chains from a single sample sequenced in a study of post-analysis software for immune sequencing data. These TCRs' antigens remain unknown. Points from the study as a whole: In patients, TRBV5-6, TRBV5-1 and TRBV20-1 belonged to four or five TRBV segments found more frequently than in controls.

Unique-molecular-identifier-tagged TCR beta cDNA libraries were used. TCRdb independently ran MiXCR on the PCR reads; one entry per CDR3 protein. The table shows approximately 360,000 distinct CDR3 sequences, with less than 40% occurring only once. Sequencing was carried out using blood. These receptors were taken from a girl under 18 with multiple sclerosis.

The gene calls are TRBV5-6 and TRBJ1-6, with TRBD1 matching 7 bases. J gave up 1 base and V 3 bases, and 10 bases lay outside the gene matches. In germline, CDR1 is SGHDT, CDR2 YYEEEE. This CDR3 has 18 amino acids. CDR3: CASSSTGQFSSYNSPLHF. Written as DNA, the CDR3 is TGTGCCAGCAGCTCGACGGGACAGTTCAGTTCCTATAATTCACCCCTCCACTTT.

This clonotype was counted a few times. The chain links TRBV2 to TRBJ2-3; D possibly corresponds to TRBD1 (6 bases). CDR1 is SNHLY and CDR2 is FYNNEI in the germline V gene. This CDR3 region has 15 residues. Trimming shortened V by 3 bases and J by 4 bases, and 14 bases separated the two germline ends. CDR3 bases: TGTGCCAGCAGTGAGGGGGCGGGCCGTGCAGATACGCAGTATTTT. This encodes CASSEGAGRADTQYF.

The chain carries TRBV7-9 and TRBJ2-5; a possible D gene is TRBD2 (5 bases). V lost 2 bases to trimming and J lost 11 bases, with 24 bases between them. From germline, CDR1 is SEHNR and CDR2 FQNEAQ (reference sequence). The CDR3 runs 16 residues. The chain's CDR3 is CASSLNPPRHQEEQYF. The CDR3, as DNA: TGTGCCAGCAGCTTAAACCCCCCACGACACCAGGAGGAGCAGTACTTC. The whole variable domain, remainder taken from reference TRBV7-9 and TRBJ2-5, is DTGVSQNPRHKITKRGQNVTFRCDPISEHNRLYWYRQTLGQGPEFLTYFQNEAQLEKSRLLSDRFSAERPKGSFSTLEIQRTEQGDSAMYLCASSLNPPRHQEEQYFGPGTRLLVL.

The rearrangement uses TRBV7-9 and TRBJ1-2, with 7 nucleotides matching TRBD1. The CDR3 consists of 13 residues. Germline-derived CDR1 and CDR2 are SEHNR and FQNEAQ (reference sequence). The V and J ends lost 4 bases and 6 bases, in that order; junction bases with no gene match: 5. Written as DNA, the CDR3 is TGTGCCAGCAGCTCAGGGACAGCGGATGGCTACACCTTC. It encodes CASSSGTADGYTF.

This chain links TRBV12-3 or TRBV12-4 with TRBJ2-3; D uncertain. The CDR3 is made up of 14 amino acids. Deletions cut 6 bases from V and 2 bases from J, with 12 bases between. This CDR3 is CASRPGPYTDTQYF. Written as DNA, the CDR3 is TGTGCCAGCAGACCGGGCCCCTACACAGATACGCAGTATTTT.

This clonotype was counted between two and nine times. The CDR3: CASSVGASRQETQYF. The CDR3 nucleotides read TGTGCCAGCAGCGTAGGGGCTAGCAGGCAAGAGACCCAGTACTTC. The chain couples TRBV9 to TRBJ2-5, with a weak D call TRBD2 (5 bases). Trimming removed 0 bases at V and 2 bases at J, with 11 bases between. This CDR3 is built from 15 residues. Germline lookup yields CDR1 SGDLS and CDR2 YYNGEE. Combining the CDR3 with reference TRBV9 and TRBJ2-5 gives the whole variable domain DSGVTQTPKHLITATGQRVTLRCSPRSGDLSVYWYQQSLDQGLQFLIQYYNGEERAKGNILERFSAQQFPDLHSELNLSSLELGDSALYFCASSVGASRQETQYFGPGTRLLVL.

V gene TRBV7-8 combines with J gene TRBJ2-3, with D uncertain. Germline CDR1 and CDR2: SGHVS and FQNEAQ. This CDR3 contains 15 residues. The V and J ends lost 0 bases and 0 bases respectively, with 7 bases between them. The CDR3 nucleotides are TGTGCCAGCAGCTTAGCATTTACTAGCACAGATACGCAGTATTTT. This codes for CASSLAFTSTDTQYF.

This clonotype was observed a few times. The CDR3 nucleotides read TGTGCCAGCAGCCCCAGTCAGGGCCTCTATGGCTACACCTTC. As protein: CASSPSQGLYGYTF. The chain combines TRBV7-2 with TRBJ1-2, with D possibly TRBD1 on 5 matching bases. V shed 5 bases and J shed 4 bases, with 14 bases lying between them. Germline V gives CDR1 SGHTA, CDR2 FQGNSA. The CDR3 extends over 14 amino acids.

This clonotype was detected only a few times. CDR3 nucleotides: TGTGCCAGCAGCTATGCCCTAGCGGGGGGGACGAGAGACAATGAGCAGTTCTTC. It specifies CASSYALAGGTRDNEQFF. V is TRBV7-2 and J is TRBJ2-1; the match to TRBD2 covers 12 bases. After removal of 4 bases from V and 5 bases from J, the junction contained 12 bases not matched to a gene. The CDR3 consists of 18 residues. Germline V gives CDR1 SGHTA, CDR2 FQGNSA.

The table lists this clonotype with many counts. The V gene is TRBV20-1, the J gene TRBJ1-6; 11 bases fit TRBD1. The CDR3 is 16 residues long. The junction had 8 bases not matched to a gene; V was cut back by 6 bases and J by 4 bases. Looked up from germline, CDR1 is DFQATT and CDR2 is SNEGSKA (reference sequence). CDR3 protein: CSAPLDRGHYNSPLHF. The DNA of the CDR3 is TGCAGTGCCCCACTGGACAGGGGGCATTATAATTCACCCCTCCACTTT.

J is TRBJ1-5 and V is TRBV7-2; D remains ambiguous. V was pared by 4 bases and J by 8 bases, with 18 bases between. Per the germline V gene, CDR1 is SGHTA and CDR2 is FQGNSA. CDR3 length equals 15 residues. CDR3: CASSSTGQVVKPQHF. DNA of the CDR3: TGTGCCAGCAGCTCCACCGGGCAGGTGGTGAAGCCCCAGCATTTT.

CDR3 protein: CASGLVVQVGSAIVQFF. In DNA, the CDR3 is TGTGCTAGTGGTTTGGTAGTTCAGGTGGGCTCCGCAATAGTGCAGTTCTTC. The V call is TRBV12-5, the J call TRBJ2-1; D is unclear. V lost 0 bases, J lost 12 bases, and 24 bases lay in between. The CDR3 is made up of 17 amino acids. Per germline, CDR1 LGHNT and CDR2 FRNRAP.

The V and J genes are TRBV5-1 and TRBJ1-1; 10 nucleotides agree with TRBD1. This CDR3 has 16 residues. Germline CDR1 reads SGHRS; CDR2 reads YFSETQ. J was trimmed by 1 base and V by 2 bases; bases with no gene match: 5. The CDR3 DNA reads TGCGCCAGCAGCTTTGACAGGGGGCTTGAGAACACTGAAGCTTTCTTT. Protein product: CASSFDRGLENTEAFF.

This clonotype came up a few times. The chain has TRBV6-1 and TRBJ2-3; 8 nucleotides align to TRBD2. CDR1 and CDR2 (germline): MNHNS, SASEGT. V gave up 6 bases and J gave up 6 bases; unmatched junction bases: 17. CDR3 length equals 17 residues. The chain's CDR3 is CASSPYFSGASSDTQYF. CDR3 coding DNA: TGTGCCAGCAGCCCTTACTTTAGCGGGGCCTCGTCGGATACGCAGTATTTT.

This clonotype has just a few counts. The rearrangement joins TRBV6-6 to TRBJ1-5; 7 bases fit TRBD1. The germline CDR1 and CDR2 sequences are MNHNY and SVGAGI (reference sequence). The CDR3 sequence is 16 residues long. Trimming cost V 6 bases and J 0 bases; bases outside gene matches: 8. The CDR3 DNA follows: TGTGCCAGCAGGCCAGGGGGGGGATCTAGCAATCAGCCCCAGCATTTT. This sequence encodes CASRPGGGSSNQPQHF.

The chain carries TRBV6-6 and TRBJ2-1; the match to TRBD2 covers 10 bases. The CDR3 runs 15 residues. From germline, CDR1 is MNHNY and CDR2 SVGAGI (reference sequence). The V gene end was trimmed by 8 bases and the J gene end by 6 bases; junction bases not matched to a gene: 10. The CDR3 DNA follows: TGTGCCAGCGAATTAACCGGGACTAGCGCCAATGAGCAGTTCTTC. Translation gives CASELTGTSANEQFF.

The table lists this clonotype with a few counts. The CDR3 nucleotides are TGTGCCAGCAGATCAGCCCTGTGTTGTGAGCAGTTCTTC. Residues: CASRSALCCEQFF. The chain uses TRBV6-2 or TRBV6-3 and TRBJ2-1; D not resolved. The germline V gene encodes CDR1 MNHEY and CDR2 SVGEGT. The CDR3 sequence is 13 residues long. V was pared by 6 bases and J by 9 bases, with 15 bases between.

This clonotype was seen only once. The V call is TRBV27, the J call TRBJ2-3; TRBD2 matches 11 bases. The germline gives CDR1 MNHEY, CDR2 SMNVEV (reference sequence). This CDR3 has 17 residues. The trim removed 4 bases at V and 6 bases at J, leaving 12 bases unmatched. The CDR3 reads CASSSSTSGVYGDTQYF. CDR3 coding DNA: TGTGCCAGCAGTTCCTCGACTAGCGGGGTCTACGGGGATACGCAGTATTTT.

This clonotype appeared a few times. This rearrangement joins TRBV12-3 or TRBV12-4 to TRBJ1-4; D is perhaps TRBD1 (5 bases). Trimming left V 6 bases short and J 1 base short, with 12 bases between. The CDR3 runs 15 residues. The DNA for the CDR3 is TGTGCCAGCAGCCCAAATCAGGGAACTAATGAAAAACTGTTTTTT. Protein sequence: CASSPNQGTNEKLFF.

This clonotype was seen only a few times. The DNA of the CDR3 is TGCAGTGCTAGTTATTCGGGGCTGAACTATGGCTACACCTTC. Translating gives CSASYSGLNYGYTF. The V gene is TRBV20-1, the J gene TRBJ1-2; tentatively, D is TRBD1 (5 bases). CDR1 is DFQATT and CDR2 is SNEGSKA in the germline V gene (reference sequence). Trimming removed 3 bases at V and 2 bases at J, with 13 bases between. The CDR3 runs to 14 residues.

This clonotype was counted a few times. J is TRBJ2-1 and V is TRBV20-1; the match to TRBD1 covers 7 bases. In germline, CDR1 is DFQATT, CDR2 SNEGSKA (reference sequence). V lost 8 bases and J lost 1; bases outside the gene matches: 8. The CDR3 totals 14 residues. DNA for the CDR3: TGCAGTCCGGATGGGGACAGATCCTACAATGAGCAGTTCTTC. It is translated as CSPDGDRSYNEQFF.

DNA for the CDR3: TGTGCCAGCAGTTTCCCTCGAGGGACAGATTATTCTCTCTCTATGAGCTACACCTTC. This gives the protein CASSFPRGTDYSLSMSYTF. The chain has TRBV12-3 or TRBV12-4 and TRBJ1-2, with 7 nucleotides matching TRBD1. V lost 3 bases, J lost 9 bases, and 25 bases stayed unmatched. The CDR3 sequence is 19 residues long.

The rearrangement links TRBV11-2 to TRBJ2-1; D is possibly TRBD1 or TRBD2 (5 bases each). Germline loops: CDR1 SGHAT, CDR2 FQNNGV. The CDR3 totals 15 residues. Between the trimmed V and J ends, which lost 2 bases and 4 bases, there was a span of 12 bases. The CDR3 nucleotides are TGTGCCAGCAGCTTATTGGGGGTGGGGTACAATGAGCAGTTCTTC. This codes for CASSLLGVGYNEQFF.

The rearrangement joins TRBV5-5 to TRBJ2-1; 8 bases match TRBD2. The CDR3 length is 14 residues. Looked up from germline, CDR1 is SGHKS and CDR2 is YYEKEE (reference sequence). The V segment lost 4 bases and the J segment 5 bases; nucleotides outside the gene matches: 5. As DNA, the CDR3 is TGTGCCAGCAGCCCGGGACTAGACCACAATGAGCAGTTCTTC. It encodes CASSPGLDHNEQFF.

This clonotype was picked up a small number of times. The chain couples TRBV4-1 to TRBJ2-5, with a weak D call TRBD1 (6 bases). With 0 bases removed from V and 10 bases from J, the gap between germline ends came to 27 bases. This CDR3 spans 18 amino acids. Germline V gives CDR1 MGHRA, CDR2 YSYEKL. The CDR3 loop is CASSQDQYTGRPVRGQYF. CDR3 nucleotide sequence: TGCGCCAGCAGCCAAGATCAATACACAGGGCGACCCGTAAGGGGCCAGTACTTC.

The rearrangement uses TRBV7-9 and TRBJ2-7; 11 bases fit TRBD2. V lost 3 bases, J lost 0 bases, and 13 bases stayed unmatched. CDR3 length: 19 residues. Germline V gives CDR1 SEHNR, CDR2 FQNEAQ (reference sequence). CDR3 in DNA: TGTGCCAGCAGCTTGGGTTTTCTAGCGGGGGGCTTGAGCTCCTACGAGCAGTACTTC. Translated: CASSLGFLAGGLSSYEQYF.

The gene calls are TRBV7-3 and TRBJ2-7, with D unclear. The CDR3 length is 13 residues. The V gene lost 5 bases and the J gene lost 1 base, with 9 bases spanning the gap. Germline CDR1 and CDR2: SGHTA and FQGTGA. The CDR3 spells CASSPGLSYEQYF. The CDR3, as DNA: TGTGCCAGCAGCCCGGGCCTTTCCTACGAGCAGTACTTC.